Sequencing of this T cell receptor beta chain was carried out in a study of glioma-infiltrating T cells. The CDR3 consists of 13 residues. The germline CDR1 and CDR2 sequences are MNHNS and SASEGT. This clonotype was observed a single time. One end of the junction is discordant with germline, which a read error may explain. TCR alpha and beta CDR3 regions were amplified from RNA using iRepertoire nested multiplex PCR. TCRdb itself ran the multiplex PCR reads through MiXCR, one entry per CDR3 protein. Here the sample spans roughly 350,000 distinct CDR3 sequences, 41% being singletons. This clonotype was obtained from a human donor with low-grade glioma or glioblastoma, undergoing nonglioma brain surgery, or in good health (not recorded which). This sequence joins TRBV6-1 and TRBJ1-5; 7 nucleotides align to TRBD1. The specimen sequenced was glioma tissue, nonneoplastic brain tissue, or PBMCs (not recorded which). The CDR3 spells CVSRGQYNQPQHF. The DNA for the CDR3 is TGTGTCAGCAGGGGACAGTACAATCAGCCCCAGCATTTT.